The source of this TCR beta chain is a study of blood T cells in healthy people across ages (dated by TCRdb to 2014 to 2015). With regard to the full study: Template switching captured roughly one uniquely barcoded TCR beta cDNA molecule per two T cells in model experiments. The study measured age-related changes in TCR beta repertoire diversity using deep sequencing normalized with unique cDNA molecular identifiers. The donors were divided into four age groups: young (average around 17 years), middle-aged (almost 40), aged (around 59) and long-lived (around 87). To avoid experimental bias, donors of different ages were distributed randomly across sequencing lanes. The study analyzed two additional independent replicas of 1 million unique cDNA reads from the same blood draw for two donors, one aged 18 to 29 and one aged 80 or older. The full study reports these points: Compared with the aged group, more naive CD4+ T cells, fewer expanded clones and increased TCR diversity were shown by the long-lived group, suggesting age selection. Observed TCR beta diversity correlated strongly with the percentage of naive T cells measured by flow cytometry. Because the CMV infection status of the donors was unknown, age-related changes in expanded clonotypes may potentially have been confounded. Estimates of total diversity based on one million sequenced T cells were regarded as lower bounds and as underestimates. As age increased, observed TCR beta diversity per million T cells dropped in a roughly linear way, and a significant reduction was already evident by age 40. Bulk unsorted PBMC profiling prevented conclusive comparison of naive and antigen-experienced compartments.

Libraries were prepared through 5' RACE. The instrument was an Illumina HiSeq 2500. A second PCR of about 6 to 11 cycles was run with a J-beta primer mix and a sample-barcoded 5' primer. A template-switch 5' adaptor carrying 12 random nucleotides introduced a unique molecular identifier onto each TCR beta cDNA molecule. Each sample yielded at least 2.5 million CDR3-containing paired-end reads. All of the RNA was converted into first-strand cDNA using the Mint cDNA synthesis kit, with a TRBC-specific oligonucleotide serving as the primer. All cDNA was treated with uracil-DNA glycosylase and then went through a first 18-cycle PCR with the universal primers M1SS and BC2_uni_R. In the paper's pipeline: Each sample was normalized by randomly selecting 1 million high-quality reads, each carrying a distinct molecular identifier. Reads sharing molecular identifiers were discarded rather than binned into consensus sequences. MiTCR, set to a Q25 quality threshold and the strictest error-elimination algorithm, was used for CDR3 identification, clonotype clustering and error correction. Lower-bound total TCR beta diversity was estimated with a nonparametric unseen species model using Euler transformation. Through fastp at Q25 and MiXCR, TCRdb rebuilt clones from the public reads, retaining in-frame beta chains. Every entry covers one CDR3 protein and lists the most common genes and DNA from its rows. The V and J calls shown here were made by TCRdb, not taken from the authors' results. Across this sample there are some 700,000 distinct CDR3 sequences, with 22% seen only once. The top ten clonotypes cover approximately 20% of the sample.

Details on this clonotype: The target of this receptor is not known. Within one base of it there is no much larger clone, and no base qualities were kept.

Via the germline V gene, CDR1 is SGHVS and CDR2 FQNEAQ. The cysteine opens and the phenylalanine closes a CDR3 of 13 amino acids. Only CDR3 DNA is held: 39 bases, read in frame from base 1. V loses 7 bases at its end and J loses 3 bases; junction bases beyond the gene matches: 2. Systemically healthy Caucasian individuals from Russia, over 30 in total and aged roughly 6 to 100 years, were included as donors. Each donor gave about 9.7 milliliters of peripheral blood, drawn into EDTA-treated Vacutainer tubes. Ficoll-Paque density-gradient centrifugation was used to isolate PBMCs, with at least 6.5 million obtained per sample. Trizol reagent was used to extract total RNA from PBMCs, with at least 6 micrograms per sample. Naive CD45RAhigh/CD27high T cell percentages were measured by flow cytometry on a PBMC aliquot from every donor.

This sequence uses TRBV7-8 and TRBJ2-3; the junction holds 9 bases that match TRBD2. This receptor was obtained from a man in his sixties or seventies in good health. Material for sequencing was blood. The CDR3 has the sequence CASKLAGTDTQYF. The sequenced DNA is TGTGCCAGCAAGCTAGCGGGGACAGATACGCAGTATTTT.